The 25 T cell receptor beta chains given below trace back to one sample, sequenced in a study of response to subunit inactivated influenza vaccine. TCRdb analysed the RT-PCR reads with MiXCR anew, one entry per CDR3 protein. The sample carries about 650,000 distinct CDR3 sequences, 14% recorded once. The sequencing used PBMCs from blood, collected 14 to 15 days before vaccination. These receptors all come from a man between 45 and 60 years old who received an inactivated influenza vaccine.

The chain links TRBV4-3 to TRBJ2-1, with no clear D. Trimming took off 2 bases at V and 2 bases at J, with 13 bases between the two ends. The CDR3 is 16 amino acids. Looked up from germline, CDR1 is LGHNA and CDR2 is YSLEER. CDR3 in amino acids: CASSQYTAVAYNEQFF. As DNA, the CDR3 is TGCGCCAGCAGCCAATACACGGCAGTAGCCTACAATGAGCAGTTCTTC.

This sequence joins TRBV7-2 and TRBJ2-3; the D gene is possibly TRBD2 (6 bases). Trimming stripped 5 bases from V and 0 bases from J, with 12 bases between. Germline assignment: CDR1 SGHTA and CDR2 FQGNSA. This CDR3 is built from 15 residues. As DNA, the CDR3 is TGTGCCAGCAGCATTAGCGGTACTAGCACAGATACGCAGTATTTT. Translated, it gives CASSISGTSTDTQYF.

This clonotype was picked up a small number of times. The V and J genes are TRBV28 and TRBJ2-1; TRBD2 might be the D (6 bases). This CDR3 region has 13 residues. CDR1 MDHEN and CDR2 SYDVKM come from the germline V gene. V was shortened by 7 bases and J by 10 bases, with 17 bases between the two germline ends. In DNA, the CDR3 is TGTGCCAGCAACCCCCCCTATAGCGGAGAGCAGTTCTTC. Residues: CASNPPYSGEQFF.

This clonotype showed up many times. The rearrangement links TRBV7-9 to TRBJ2-7; weak D call: TRBD1 (6 bases). This CDR3 region has 13 residues. Trimming cost V 3 bases and J 3 bases, with 9 bases left between them. The germline CDR1 and CDR2 sequences are SEHNR and FQNEAQ (reference sequence). CDR3 DNA sequence: TGTGCCAGCAGCTTGGACAGATTCTACGAGCAGTACTTC. Amino acids: CASSLDRFYEQYF.

The rearrangement links TRBV24-1 to TRBJ2-2; 7 bases fit TRBD1. CDR1 and CDR2 (germline): KGHDR, SFDVKD. J was trimmed by 3 bases and V by 2 bases; bases with no gene match: 8. The CDR3 is 17 amino acids. In nucleotides, the CDR3 is TGTGCCACCAGTGATTCCGCCGTAGGGGGCTACACCGGGGAGCTGTTTTTT. Translation: CATSDSAVGGYTGELFF.

The chain couples TRBV6-5 to TRBJ1-1, with 7 bases fitting TRBD1. The germline V gene has CDR1 MNHEY and CDR2 SVGAGI. V shed 4 bases and J 1 base; nucleotides not matched to a gene: 6. The CDR3 runs to 15 residues. The DNA for the CDR3 is TGTGCCAGCAGTTCAATGACAGGGCGGAACACTGAAGCTTTCTTT. Protein sequence: CASSSMTGRNTEAFF.

This clonotype was recorded a few times. The V gene is TRBV28, the J gene TRBJ2-3; D not resolved. This CDR3 has 15 residues. Trimming removed 7 bases at V and 2 bases at J, with 16 bases between. Germline values: CDR1 MDHEN, CDR2 SYDVKM. The CDR3 DNA reads as TGTGCCAGCAACAACGTGGGGTCTCACACAGATACGCAGTATTTT. The encoded protein is CASNNVGSHTDTQYF.

This clonotype was seen a few times. The chain combines TRBV7-9 with TRBJ2-7; D unclear. The CDR3 runs to 11 residues. V lost 5 bases and J 6 bases, leaving 8 bases between the germline ends. Germline CDR1 is SEHNR and CDR2 is FQNEAQ (reference sequence). CDR3 loop: CASSPPGEQYF. CDR3 sequence (DNA): TGTGCCAGCAGCCCCCCCGGCGAGCAGTACTTC.

Ten or more counts support this clonotype. The V and J genes are TRBV12-3 or TRBV12-4 and TRBJ2-1; TRBD1 aligns across 8 bases. CDR3 length: 16 residues. The trim removed 6 bases at V and 3 bases at J, leaving 10 bases unmatched. The CDR3 loop is CASRPAGTGHYNEQFF. DNA of the CDR3: TGTGCCAGCAGACCAGCCGGGACAGGACACTACAATGAGCAGTTCTTC.

In this sample, this clonotype turned up a few times. The chain recombines TRBV12-3 or TRBV12-4 with TRBJ2-1, with TRBD2 matching 8 bases. The CDR3 is 15 residues long. J lost 1 base, V lost 7 bases, and 6 bases had no gene match. The DNA for the CDR3 is TGTGCCAGCACTCGTCAGCGGGGGTCCTACAATGAGCAGTTCTTC. This sequence encodes CASTRQRGSYNEQFF.

This clonotype was detected only a few times. J is TRBJ2-5 and V is TRBV28; 12 bases line up with TRBD1. This CDR3 contains 17 residues. Trimming removed 10 bases from V and 5 bases from J; junction bases left unmatched: 17. Germline V CDR1 and CDR2: MDHEN, SYDVKM. CDR3 nucleotides: TGTGCCACCAACGGTCATTGGGGACAGGGGGCACTGGAGACCCAGTACTTC. It codes for CATNGHWGQGALETQYF.

This clonotype was observed a few times. This chain joins TRBV6-2 or TRBV6-3 and TRBJ2-2; tentatively, D is TRBD1 (6 bases). Germline V gives CDR1 MNHEY, CDR2 SVGEGT. Trimming removed 4 bases from V and 6 bases from J, with 18 bases in between. CDR3 length: 16 amino acids. CDR3 in amino acids: CASSSMDSPFPGELFF. In DNA, the CDR3 is TGTGCCAGCAGTTCGATGGACAGCCCATTCCCCGGGGAGCTGTTTTTT.

This clonotype was counted many times. CDR3 in DNA: TGCAGCGTTGAAAAGGGGGACACCGGGGAGCTGTTTTTT. Its translation is CSVEKGDTGELFF. The chain combines TRBV29-1 with TRBJ2-2, with a possible D match to TRBD1 (6 bases). The ends were cut back, 2 bases at V and 3 bases at J, with 7 bases in the middle. This CDR3 spans 13 amino acids. Germline CDR1 SQVTM, CDR2 ANQGSEA.

This clonotype was found many times. This rearrangement joins TRBV10-3 to TRBJ2-2; tentatively, D is TRBD2 (5 bases). Germline CDR1 reads ENHRY; CDR2 reads SYGVKD. This CDR3 has 14 residues. V dropped 0 bases and J dropped 5 bases, with 7 bases sitting between them. Here the CDR3 reads CAISESTGTGELFF. For the CDR3, the DNA is TGTGCCATCAGTGAGTCGACGGGAACCGGGGAGCTGTTTTTT.

J is TRBJ2-7 and V is TRBV10-3; D is unresolved. The germline V and J ends were trimmed by 3 bases and 0 bases, with 9 bases remaining between them. This CDR3 region has 14 residues. CDR1 is ENHRY, CDR2 SYGVKD, per germline. The CDR3 nucleotides are TGTGCCATCAGTGATGGCACCCGCTCCTACGAGCAGTACTTC. It is translated as CAISDGTRSYEQYF.

The chain employs TRBV12-3 or TRBV12-4 and TRBJ2-1; D may correspond to TRBD1 or TRBD2 (5 bases each). CDR3 size: 15 residues. V was trimmed by 7 bases and J by 3 bases, leaving 16 bases between them. CDR3 sequence: CASIQGPGLYNEQFF. For the CDR3, the DNA is TGTGCCAGCATCCAAGGCCCGGGGCTCTACAATGAGCAGTTCTTC.

This clonotype appeared many times. This chain links TRBV12-3 or TRBV12-4 with TRBJ2-2; possible D gene TRBD1, 5 bases. The CDR3 has 14 amino acids. The V end was cut by 5 bases, the J end by 1 base, with 8 bases between. DNA of the CDR3: TGTGCCAGCAGTACCACAGGGAACACCGGGGAGCTGTTTTTT. It encodes CASSTTGNTGELFF.

This clonotype appeared many times. Here the CDR3 DNA reads TGCGCCAGCAGCCAAGAACCGGGACAGGGGGCGTCTGGGGCCAACGTCCTGACTTTC. It yields the protein CASSQEPGQGASGANVLTF. The rearrangement links TRBV4-3 to TRBJ2-6, with TRBD1 matching over 12 bases. The germline V gene encodes CDR1 LGHNA and CDR2 YSLEER. The CDR3 length is 19 residues. V shed 0 bases and J 1 base; nucleotides not matched to a gene: 4.

This clonotype was counted between two and nine times. V and J are TRBV5-1 and TRBJ1-4; TRBD1 aligns across 9 bases. The V segment lost 4 bases and the J segment 5 bases; nucleotides outside the gene matches: 6. The CDR3 covers 15 residues. From germline, CDR1 is SGHRS and CDR2 YFSETQ. The CDR3 sequence is CASSHTGTGNEKLFF. In nucleotides, the CDR3 is TGCGCCAGCAGCCACACCGGGACAGGGAATGAAAAACTGTTTTTT.

V usage is TRBV11-2 and J usage is TRBJ2-5; 11 bases are shared with TRBD2. The J segment lost 6 bases and the V segment lost 6 bases, leaving 12 bases of the junction unmatched. This CDR3 spans 16 amino acids. The germline gives CDR1 SGHAT, CDR2 FQNNGV. CDR3 DNA: TGTGCCAGCAGTCCCGGGACTAGCGGATTGTTAAAGACCCAGTACTTC. Translating gives CASSPGTSGLLKTQYF.

Only a few counts were recorded for this clonotype. This chain connects TRBV6-2 or TRBV6-3 to TRBJ2-2, with D tentatively TRBD2 (6 bases). The CDR3 length is 14 residues. Germline V lookup: CDR1 MNHEY, CDR2 SVGEGT. The ends were cut back, 7 bases at V and 5 bases at J, with 14 bases in the middle. In DNA, the CDR3 is TGTGCCAGCACAGCTGCGGGATATACCGGGGAGCTGTTTTTT. Its translation: CASTAAGYTGELFF.

The V call is TRBV19, the J call TRBJ2-3; TRBD2 might be the D (6 bases). This CDR3 spans 16 amino acids. The germline V and J ends were trimmed by 4 bases and 1 base, with 15 bases remaining between them. Germline CDR1 reads LNHDA; CDR2 reads SQIVND (reference sequence). Written as DNA, the CDR3 is TGTGCCAGTAGTACCCCGAGAACGGGGGGCACAGATACGCAGTATTTT. Translating it yields CASSTPRTGGTDTQYF.

V and J are TRBV4-2 and TRBJ2-1, with D unresolved. V lost 2 bases and J lost 0, with 8 bases in between. Germline V gene data show CDR1 as LGHNA and CDR2 as YNFKEQ. There are 15 residues in the CDR3. CDR3 loop: CASSQIAGSYNEQFF. DNA for the CDR3: TGTGCCAGCAGCCAAATAGCAGGCTCCTACAATGAGCAGTTCTTC.

This rearrangement joins TRBV7-9 to TRBJ1-1, with 7 bases aligning to TRBD1. This CDR3 contains 16 residues. With V trimmed by 3 bases and J by 5 bases, 12 bases remained unmatched. Germline V gene lookup returns CDR1 SEHNR and CDR2 FQNEAQ (reference sequence). CDR3 in amino acids: CASSLGLTGARTEAFF. The CDR3 region has the DNA TGTGCCAGCAGCTTGGGCCTTACAGGGGCAAGAACTGAAGCTTTCTTT.

This clonotype came up a few times. The chain recombines TRBV6-1 with TRBJ1-5; no definite D call. The CDR3 is made up of 13 amino acids. Germline V gives CDR1 MNHNS, CDR2 SASEGT. V was trimmed by 4 bases and J by 3 bases, leaving 7 bases between them. CDR3 protein: CASSAADNQPQHF. Written as DNA, the CDR3 is TGTGCCAGCAGTGCCGCGGACAATCAGCCCCAGCATTTT.